This T cell receptor (beta chain) appears in the sequencing data of a study of cytomegalovirus exposure and HLA in healthy donors (TCRdb year 2017). Study-level background: According to an earlier analysis of several hundred of the donors, some 180 million T cells yielded 120 million or so unique TCR beta sequences and approximately 280 Gb of sequence data. An early release that covered around 590 HLA-typed donors contained approximately 290 gigabases of sequencing data and tens of millions of unique TCR sequences. Of the 300 to 450 genotyped donors, approximately 81% were placed in the genetic ancestry cluster associated with self-reported Caucasian donors. The study aimed to test whether cataloging public T cell receptors could reveal signatures of past pathogen exposure. Using immunosequencing, the study profiled T cell repertoires from approximately 700 subjects and related those repertoires to cytomegalovirus serostatus. Besides the first cohort of 550 to 750 subjects, a separate validation cohort made up of 90 to 150 different subjects was used. High-throughput TCR immunosequencing, statistical association of individual TCRs with disease status, and machine learning were combined to predict cytomegalovirus infection status. A later analysis re-examined previously published TCR beta repertoires from 610 or so donors and added high-resolution HLA genotyping to investigate patterns of TCR occurrence. Rather than using new phenotypic data, the later analysis identified candidate immune exposures from TCR beta sequences and from how often those sequences occurred across donors. An earlier analysis of some 500 of the donors used high-throughput TCR beta sequencing to judge whether each TCR beta V gene segment behaved as functional or pseudogenic. Donor age, sex, ethnicity and CMV serostatus were compiled alongside the repertoire data. In a later genetic analysis, genome-wide SNP genotypes for about three fifths of the roughly 670 donors were used, and that subset was treated as a discovery cohort. All discovery cohort repertoires had been generated using a single sequencing platform. HLA typing covered class I and class II loci at four-digit resolution. Typing coverage varied by locus: roughly 629-630 donors for A, B, C, DRB1 and DQB1; 500 to 550 for DQA1; 606 for DPA1; roughly 470 for DPB1. A handful of DR-DQ haplotypes were handled as single units for association and clustering because linkage in the cohort was strong. On average, approximately 250,000 unique TCR beta nucleotide sequences were sequenced per donor among 398 genotyped donors of the cohort, with 15% to 20% of those sequences being non-productive.

In total, 630 or so healthy bone marrow donors made up the cohort. All cohort members were sampled while nominally healthy, although unrecorded immune exposures were likely present. The donor tested CMV seropositive, placing the donor among the roughly 300 seropositive members of the cohort. A peripheral blood sample was provided by each donor, and peripheral blood mononuclear cells were used for TCR beta sequencing. Genomic DNA was extracted from the blood cell samples with the Qiagen DNeasy Blood Extraction Kit. On this clone: The target of this receptor is not known. The input lacks base qualities; no much larger clone sits a single base away.

The CDR3 covers 13 residues, taking in both the cysteine and the phenylalanine. The retained sequence is limited to the CDR3, 39 bases, with the frame set at the first base. V and J lose 0 bases and 8 bases, and a span of 9 bases separates them. From the germline V gene, CDR1 is SGHDT and CDR2 is YYEEEE. The protocol used for the library was the immunoSEQ multiplex PCR assay. The multiplex PCR relied on a mix of 60 forward primers for TCR Vbeta segments and 13 reverse primers for TCR Jbeta segments. The CDR3 region of rearranged TCR beta genes was amplified from genomic DNA with a multiplex PCR assay. The Illumina HiSeq System was used to sequence the amplified TCR beta libraries as 87-base-pair reads. In the original analysis: A later analysis tallied 80 million to 95 million unique TCR beta chains across the 610 or so repertoires, and approximately 12 million of those chains were shared by two or more donors. A nearest-neighbor algorithm error-corrected the raw reads and collapsed the reads into unique sequences, merging closely related sequences to remove PCR and sequencing errors. CDR3 sequences were aligned to IMGT reference sequences to assign V, D and J gene segments. For a sequence to be retained, a match of at least six nucleotides was required to both a V gene segment and a J gene segment. A rearrangement was called productive if the CDR3 had no stop codons and remained in frame with V and J, and every other rearrangement was called non-productive. Following IMGT convention, CDR3 was defined as the stretch from the second conserved V-encoded cysteine up to the conserved J-encoded phenylalanine. Sequences without an unambiguous match to a single V gene segment were excluded from the earlier analysis of over 500 of the donors. An earlier analysis of a few hundred of the donors classified V segments as functional when productive rearrangements were above 56.7% and as segregating when the standard deviation between donors was above 5%. A statistical classification framework was developed to diagnose cytomegalovirus status using the catalog of TCR beta chain sequences. V and J gene assignment, in a later analysis, came from comparing TCR nucleotide sequences with IMGT/GENE-DB human TR gene sequences. Using the TCRdist pipeline, a later analysis assigned CDR3 sequences along with most-parsimonious VDJ recombination scenarios. In a later analysis, every TCR beta chain was defined by the combination of its CDR3 amino acid sequence and its V-gene family, and reads without a unique V-gene family were dropped. A later analysis removed 600 or so highly shared, low-generation-probability nucleotide sequences to deal with suspected cross-contamination and a sequencing artifact. In a later analysis, a clonal expansion index for each public chain was calculated from normalized within-repertoire ranks of inferred template counts. Generation probabilities in a later analysis came from a VDJ recombination model fitted to out-of-frame rearrangements, and those results were checked against IGoR. Hypergeometric tests were used in a later analysis to score TCR-TCR, TCR-HLA and TCR-CMV co-occurrence, with a repertoire-size bias correction applied to the TCR pairs. A later analysis estimated false discovery rates by permuting HLA or CMV assignments 20 times. A later analysis grouped co-occurring TCRs with DBSCAN, adding TCRdist sequence similarity when clustering within HLA-allele-positive subsets. Co-occurrence clustering excluded repertoires with fewer than 30,000 or more than 120,000 public chains, plus five with anomalous nucleotide sharing. This is the immuneACCESS table as TCRdb keeps it, with only in-frame sequences that have V and J called. A part of the clones is gone; compared with another copy, unresolved V genes explain less than half, and the rest is unexplained. D and trimming were read from the DNA, whereas the V and J calls and clone size are those reported in that table. The sample table lists under 200,000 clones, approximately 83% of them with a count of one. About 10% of the sample comes from the top ten.

Here is what the overall study found, with its caveats: The presence/absence analyses assumed that sequencing depth was roughly uniform across donors, and that assumption may not be true. The cohort was sequenced for TCR beta chains only, and without alpha or paired-chain data the features that could be detected were limited. Linkage disequilibrium might explain the correlated functional status among segregating V segments, but an unknown experimental factor could not be ruled out. V-gene and J-gene trimming of TCR beta chains was associated with a missense DCLRE1C variant in a later genetic analysis, and the association was replicated in an independent cohort. The classifier was reported to diagnose cytomegalovirus status with high specificity and sensitivity in both the original cohort and the validation cohort. In a later analysis, the rate of TCR association differed among HLA loci, with DRB1 alleles having the most associated TCRs and HLA-C alleles having the fewest. Most CMV-associated TCR beta chains appeared to be HLA-restricted in a later analysis, and the HLA associations seemed to be driven largely by CMV exposure. Compared with equally common non-associated chains, HLA-associated TCR beta chains in a later analysis were more clonally expanded and had lower generation probabilities. HLA typing was unavailable for some donors at each locus, so association tests used only the typed subset. According to a later analysis, parvovirus B19, influenza, CMV and Epstein-Barr virus appeared linked to several top co-occurrence clusters. An earlier analysis of approximately 590 of the donors showed that most TCR beta V segments appeared in productive rearrangements either about 87% or about 30% of the time, which broadly matched IMGT annotations. In vitro tests confirmed that a few of the cytomegalovirus-associated TCR beta chains recognize cytomegalovirus antigens. It was suggested by the authors that the approach could potentially be generalized to other disease states and immunological phenotypes. A further reported finding was that TCR beta sequences accurately predicted the HLA-A and HLA-B alleles for most subjects in the first cohort. The study listed approximately 160 TCR beta chains as associated with cytomegalovirus. At a false discovery rate of 0.05, a later analysis linked 16,951 TCR beta sequences to specific HLA alleles. Immune exposure information for the cohort was limited to CMV serostatus. When HLA alleles, especially DR and DQ, strongly co-occurred, attributing TCR associations to individual alleles was difficult. Across donors, most TCR sequences were observed very rarely, whereas some public TCRs were present in many individuals. Some 15 rarely observed V segments, including chromosome 9 orphons, were excluded from the earlier analysis of some 590 of the donors because counts were too low. The sequencing pipeline was judged likely to have produced a cluster of highly shared sequence variants as a technical artifact. In a later genetic analysis, fewer N-insertions in productive TCRs were reported among donors in an Asian-associated ancestry cluster than the approximately 670-donor mean. Because the 87-base-pair reads could not distinguish some IMGT-functional V segments, including TRBV6-2 and TRBV6-3, those segments were excluded.

The clonotype comes from a man aged 18 to 35 in good health and CMV-seropositive. What was sequenced was PBMCs. The chain is assembled from TRBV5-6 and TRBJ2-1; perhaps TRBD1 is the D gene, with 6 bases matching. The CDR3 reads as follows: CASSLGTDDEQFF. The bases read TGTGCCAGCAGCTTGGGGACAGACGATGAGCAGTTCTTC.